This TCR beta chain was recovered during a study of blood T cell repertoires in COVID-19. Study context: T cells, B-cell-depleted T cells, or PBMCs provided the cDNA or gDNA that served as material.

Between the trimmed V and J ends, which lost 2 bases and 3 bases, there was a span of 14 bases. CDR3 length: 16 residues. Germline values: CDR1 MNHNS, CDR2 SASEGT. In the original processing: Quantification of nucleated cells was approximated via reference gene primer amplification. TCRdb's table, derived via immunoSEQ multiplex PCR, lists solely in-frame clones and lacks some. The V and J calls and the clone size are those of that table, but D and trimming were determined from the DNA. The table includes 180,000 or so clones, about 85% detected once. This clone was counted between two and nine times.

The clonotype was recovered from a woman older than 75 with acute or convalescent COVID-19. Specimen: peripheral blood. The chain employs TRBV6-1 and TRBJ1-5; D perhaps matches TRBD1 (6 bases). CDR3 in amino acids: CASSELGQMINQPQHF. The CDR3 DNA follows: TGTGCCAGCAGTGAACTTGGACAGATGATCAATCAGCCCCAGCATTTT.